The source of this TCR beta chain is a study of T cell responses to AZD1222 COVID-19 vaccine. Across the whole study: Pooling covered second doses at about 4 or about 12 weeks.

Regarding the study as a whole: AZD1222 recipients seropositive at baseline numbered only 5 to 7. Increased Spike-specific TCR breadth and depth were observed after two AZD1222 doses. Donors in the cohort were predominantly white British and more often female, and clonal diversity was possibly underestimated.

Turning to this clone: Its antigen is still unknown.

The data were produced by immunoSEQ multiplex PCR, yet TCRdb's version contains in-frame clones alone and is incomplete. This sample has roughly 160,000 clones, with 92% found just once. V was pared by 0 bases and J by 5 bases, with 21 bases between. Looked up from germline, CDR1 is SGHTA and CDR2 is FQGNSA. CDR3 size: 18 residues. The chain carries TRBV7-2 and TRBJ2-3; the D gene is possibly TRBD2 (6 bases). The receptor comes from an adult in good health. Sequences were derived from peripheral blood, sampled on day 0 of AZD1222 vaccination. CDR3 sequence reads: CASSLAPGAGSRRDTQYF. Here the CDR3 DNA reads TGTGCCAGCAGCTTAGCCCCCGGGGCGGGGTCCCGACGAGATACGCAGTATTTT.